This T cell receptor beta chain was sequenced in a study of OX40 agonist ivuxolimab in advanced cancers. Whole-study context: One hepatocellular carcinoma and a couple of cutaneous melanoma patients partially responded. General observations from the study: The study observed clonal expansion of CD4+ and CD8+ blood T cells by week 6 at 0.1 to 3.0 mg/kg.

The protocol was immunoSEQ multiplex PCR, while the TCRdb copy is restricted to in-frame clones and leaves out a portion. The profile covers 78,000 or so clones, with about 91% appearing a single time and about 3% taken by the ten largest. A note on this clone: What it binds is not known.

The sample was CD4+ or CD8+ T cells sorted from blood, taken in a trial of the OX40 agonist ivuxolimab. This receptor was taken from an adult with an advanced solid tumor such as melanoma, head and neck, liver or kidney cancer.

CDR3 DNA sequence: TGTGCCAGCTCACCACCGGGACAGGGGAACGAGGATGGCTACACCTTC. It yields the protein CASSPPGQGNEDGYTF. The chain joins TRBV18 to TRBJ1-2; 10 nucleotides align to TRBD1. The CDR3 sequence is 16 residues long. Trimming cost V 0 bases and J 6 bases; bases outside gene matches: 7. From germline, CDR1 is KGHSH and CDR2 LQKENI.